One and the same sample provided the 22 T cell receptor beta chains below, sequenced in a study of T cell repertoires in cytomegalovirus infection. TCRdb reprocessed the reads via MiXCR and lists one record per CDR3 protein. The sample comprises about 100,000 distinct CDR3 sequences, more than 15% of which are singletons, and 6.5% to 9.5% rests with the top ten. Sequenced input: PBMCs. All receptors derive from a human donor in good health (CMV status not recorded). Some clones in this sample may be carry-over from other donors' samples.

There are a few counts of this clonotype. This chain uses TRBV20-1 with TRBJ2-5, with a tentative D call TRBD1 (5 bases). CDR3 length: 11 residues. Germline assignment: CDR1 DFQATT and CDR2 SNEGSKA (reference sequence). V gave up 6 bases and J gave up 1 base, with 6 bases separating them. The CDR3 DNA reads as TGCAGTGCAGGGGTCCAAGAGACCCAGTACTTC. This sequence encodes CSAGVQETQYF.

V is TRBV14 and J is TRBJ1-2; D is uncertain. Trimming pared 3 bases from V and 8 bases from J, leaving 16 bases between. The CDR3 runs to 14 residues. CDR1 and CDR2 from the germline V gene are SGHDN and FVKESK. The CDR3 DNA reads TGTGCCAGCAGCCAGGGAACATGGAGTGGCGGCTACACCTTC. Protein sequence: CASSQGTWSGGYTF.

This clonotype was found many times. The V call is TRBV12-5, the J call TRBJ2-1; D is uncertain. Trimming stripped 4 bases from V and 6 bases from J, with 13 bases between. The CDR3 totals 14 residues. The V gene's germline CDR1 is LGHNT and CDR2 FRNRAP. The CDR3 loop reads CASGSGPLVNEQFF. The CDR3 DNA follows: TGTGCTAGTGGTTCAGGACCCCTGGTCAATGAGCAGTTCTTC.

This clonotype has just a few counts. The chain is built from TRBV7-9 and TRBJ1-1, with TRBD1 identical over 7 bases. With V trimmed by 5 bases and J by 1 base, 7 bases remained unmatched. The CDR3 is 15 amino acids. Germline-derived CDR1 and CDR2 are SEHNR and FQNEAQ (reference sequence). The CDR3 sequence: CASSDRTGKNTEAFF. CDR3 DNA: TGTGCCAGCAGCGATCGGACAGGAAAGAACACTGAAGCTTTCTTT.

V is TRBV9 and J is TRBJ2-7; D not certain. Germline V gene data show CDR1 as SGDLS and CDR2 as YYNGEE. CDR3 size: 14 residues. Trimming shortened V by 4 bases and J by 6 bases, and 17 bases separated the two germline ends. CDR3 in amino acids: CASSLAALPSEQYF. The CDR3, as DNA: TGTGCCAGCAGCTTGGCGGCCTTACCATCCGAGCAGTACTTC.

The chain combines TRBV6-2 or TRBV6-3 with TRBJ1-5; 9 bases map to TRBD1. Germline V CDR1 and CDR2: MNHEY, SVGEGT. This CDR3 region has 16 residues. Unmatched junction bases numbered 10, after V lost 5 bases and J lost 5 bases. CDR3 sequence reads: CASSQPGTGFHQPQHF. The CDR3 DNA reads as TGTGCCAGCAGTCAACCCGGGACAGGGTTTCATCAGCCCCAGCATTTT.

This clonotype occurred many times. This chain joins TRBV7-8 and TRBJ2-3; D is ambiguous. V lost 5 bases and J 6 bases, leaving 18 bases between the germline ends. This CDR3 region has 15 residues. CDR1 is SGHVS and CDR2 is FQNEAQ in the germline V gene. The CDR3 region is CASSQPRLRLDTQYF. Written as DNA, the CDR3 is TGTGCCAGCAGCCAACCTCGTTTAAGACTGGATACGCAGTATTTT. The whole variable domain, filled in from reference TRBV7-8 and TRBJ2-3, reads GAGVSQSPRYKVAKRGQDVALRCDPISGHVSLFWYQQALGQGPEFLTYFQNEAQLDKSGLPSDRFFAERPEGSVSTLKIQRTQQEDSAVYLCASSQPRLRLDTQYFGPGTRLTVL.

This clonotype was observed at least ten times. The chain couples TRBV6-6 to TRBJ1-6; unclear D gene. This CDR3 is 14 amino acids long. V was cut by 0 bases and J by 9 bases, with 9 bases left in between. The germline CDR1 and CDR2 sequences are MNHNY and SVGAGI (reference sequence). CDR3 coding DNA: TGTGCCAGCAGTTACTCGACTCGCGGTTCACCCCTCCACTTT. As protein: CASSYSTRGSPLHF.

This clonotype was recorded at least ten times. The chain recombines TRBV20-1 with TRBJ2-1; D gene ambiguous. V gave up 1 base and J gave up 8 bases, with 12 bases separating them. The CDR3 spans 13 residues. CDR1 DFQATT and CDR2 SNEGSKA come from the germline V gene (reference sequence). Written as DNA, the CDR3 is TGCAGTGCTAGAGGGGCCGCGATAGATGAGCAGTTCTTC. Encoded protein: CSARGAAIDEQFF.

The V and J genes are TRBV20-1 and TRBJ1-2; the D is unclear. Germline CDR1 and CDR2: DFQATT and SNEGSKA (reference sequence). The V gene lost 0 bases and the J gene lost 4 bases, with 15 bases spanning the gap. The CDR3 is 15 amino acids. In DNA form, the CDR3 reads TGCAGTGCTAGAGATGTGGCCCTGACGGGCTATGGCTACACCTTC. Protein: CSARDVALTGYGYTF.

Regarding this clonotype: A much larger clone lies a single base off, so this may be a read error. V gene TRBV11-2 combines with J gene TRBJ2-5; TRBD2 aligns across 9 bases. The CDR3 has 14 amino acids. Looked up from germline, CDR1 is SGHAT and CDR2 is FQNNGV. The CDR3 protein is CASSFQRGEETPYF. CDR3 DNA: TGTGCCAGCAGCTTCCAGCGGGGGGAAGAGACCCCGTACTTC.

This clonotype was seen only a few times. This chain connects TRBV10-3 to TRBJ1-4; D perhaps matches TRBD1 (6 bases). V lost 3 bases and J 0 bases, leaving 11 bases between the germline ends. The length of the CDR3 is 16 residues. Germline V lookup: CDR1 ENHRY, CDR2 SYGVKD. DNA of the CDR3: TGTGCCATCAGTGAAACAGGGATTGCAACTAATGAAAAACTGTTTTTT. This codes for CAISETGIATNEKLFF.

The chain employs TRBV2 and TRBJ1-2, with no clear D. V gave up 1 base and J gave up 6 bases, with 9 bases separating them. The CDR3 has 13 amino acids. Germline-derived CDR1 and CDR2 are SNHLY and FYNNEI. In DNA form, the CDR3 reads TGTGCCAGCAGTGAAGGGGCCCTTGATGGCTACACCTTC. Amino acids: CASSEGALDGYTF.

In this sample, this clonotype turned up a few times. V is TRBV20-1 and J is TRBJ2-1; D not resolved. The CDR3 totals 15 residues. Trimming cost V 5 bases and J 0 bases, with 14 bases left between them. The germline V gene has CDR1 DFQATT and CDR2 SNEGSKA (reference sequence). DNA of the CDR3: TGCAGTGCTGCGGTAGGGCTGAGCTCCTACAATGAGCAGTTCTTC. Its translation is CSAAVGLSSYNEQFF.

The chain uses TRBV5-5 and TRBJ2-1; 8 bases align to TRBD2. Trimming at V came to 1 base and at J to 14 bases, leaving 8 bases not matched to a gene. Germline V gene sequence: CDR1 SGHKS, CDR2 YYEKEE (reference sequence). CDR3 length: 13 residues. Written as DNA, the CDR3 is TGTGCCAGCAGCTTGAGGGAGCGGGGGCCGAAGTTCTTC. Its translation is CASSLRERGPKFF. The full variable domain, rest sourced from reference TRBV5-5 and TRBJ2-1, is DAGVTQSPTHLIKTRGQQVTLRCSPISGHKSVSWYQQVLGQGPQFIFQYYEKEERGRGNFPDRFSARQFPNYSSELNVNALLLGDSALYLCASSLRERGPKFFGPGTRLTVL.

V is TRBV28 and J is TRBJ2-7; possibly TRBD2 for D (6 bases). Germline CDR1 and CDR2: MDHEN and SYDVKM. The CDR3 extends over 12 amino acids. V dropped 5 bases and J dropped 5 bases, with 10 bases sitting between them. CDR3: CASSGGFDEQYF. The CDR3 DNA reads as TGTGCCAGCAGTGGGGGGTTCGACGAGCAGTACTTC.

In its sample, this clonotype was seen many times. V is TRBV7-2 and J is TRBJ1-3; no firm D call. Looked up from germline, CDR1 is SGHTA and CDR2 is FQGNSA. Deletions cut 7 bases from V and 2 bases from J, with 12 bases between. The CDR3 has 14 amino acids. The CDR3 reads CASNPGIPGNTIYF. The DNA of the CDR3 is TGTGCCAGCAACCCAGGCATTCCTGGAAACACCATATATTTT.

The chain's CDR3 is CAISLSGGATDEQFF. For the CDR3, the DNA is TGTGCCATCAGCTTAAGCGGGGGGGCCACCGATGAGCAGTTCTTC. The chain links TRBV10-3 to TRBJ2-1, with TRBD2 identical over 10 bases. This CDR3 has 15 amino acids. CDR1 ENHRY and CDR2 SYGVKD come from the germline V gene. V was clipped by 6 bases and J by 8 bases; unmatched bases: 10.

A remark on this clonotype: A junction end diverges from the germline sequence, so it may reflect a read error. This chain connects TRBV4-3 to TRBJ2-5; 8 nucleotides match TRBD2. The CDR3 is 13 residues long. Per germline, CDR1 LGHNA and CDR2 YSLEER. As DNA, the CDR3 is TGCGCCAGCAGCCAGGACGGGGGGGAGACCCACTACTTC. This encodes CASSQDGGETHYF.

This clonotype was counted at least ten times. The V call is TRBV7-2, the J call TRBJ1-2; 10 nucleotides line up with TRBD1. This CDR3 region has 15 residues. Germline CDR1 is SGHTA and CDR2 is FQGNSA. V lost 5 bases and J lost 4; bases outside the gene matches: 7. CDR3 coding DNA: TGTGCCAGCAGCCTGACAGGGGGCAATTCCTATGGCTACACCTTC. Its translation: CASSLTGGNSYGYTF. The full variable domain, in which reference TRBV7-2 and TRBJ1-2 provide the parts outside the CDR3, is GAGVSQSPSNKVTEKGKDVELRCDPISGHTALYWYRQSLGQGLEFLIYFQGNSAPDKSGLPSDRFSAERTGGSVSTLTIQRTQQEDSAVYLCASSLTGGNSYGYTFGSGTRLTVV.

In its sample, this clonotype was seen a few times. This sequence joins TRBV6-4 and TRBJ2-5, with 14 bases matching TRBD2. The V segment lost 6 bases and the J segment 5 bases; nucleotides outside the gene matches: 8. The CDR3 runs to 16 residues. Germline loops: CDR1 MRHNA, CDR2 SNTAGT. In DNA, the CDR3 is TGTGCCAGCAGGACGAGACTAGCGGGGGGGCCGGAGACCCAGTACTTC. This sequence encodes CASRTRLAGGPETQYF.

This clonotype was picked up many times. This chain joins TRBV19 and TRBJ2-1; D may match TRBD1 or TRBD2 (5 bases each). V was shortened by 4 bases and J by 4 bases, with 8 bases between the two germline ends. The germline V gene has CDR1 LNHDA and CDR2 SQIVND (reference sequence). The CDR3 totals 13 residues. The DNA of the CDR3 is TGTGCCAGTAGTAATTGGGGGTACAATGAGCAGTTCTTC. Protein sequence: CASSNWGYNEQFF.